The TCR beta chain described here comes from a study of blood T cells in healthy people across ages. General observations from the study: As age increased, TCR beta diversity per million T cells fell in a roughly linear fashion.

PCR was performed a second time for roughly 7 to 11 cycles using a sample-barcoded 5' primer and a J-beta primer mix. Each sample provided no less than 2.5 million CDR3-containing paired-end reads. TCRdb re-called the 5' RACE reads through MiXCR, storing one row per CDR3 protein. The table records about 1.4 million distinct CDR3 sequences, roughly 64% of them present only once. Worth noting for this clonotype: What it recognizes is unknown.

Sample: blood. The source of this sequence is a man in his late teens or twenties in good health.

The chain's CDR3 is CSASTGSQETQYF. Written as DNA, the CDR3 is TGCAGTGCTAGTACGGGATCACAAGAGACCCAGTACTTC. The rearrangement links TRBV20-1 to TRBJ2-7, with D possibly TRBD2 on 5 matching bases. The J call could be wrong; TRBJ2-5 is a better fit for the DNA end. The CDR3 is 13 residues long. The germline gives CDR1 DFQATT, CDR2 SNEGSKA (reference sequence).